This T cell receptor beta chain was sequenced during a study of OX40 agonist ivuxolimab in advanced cancers. Concerning the study at large: Ivuxolimab was an agonistic, fully human IgG2 monoclonal antibody directed against OX40 (CD134), a costimulatory receptor. In the dose-escalation cohort, 82.7% of patients were male, and the mean age was around 60 years, with a range of 23 to 79. The paper reports the monotherapy dose-escalation portion (N ≈ 52 patients) of the phase I ivuxolimab trial. Patients were allowed to have had prior anti-PD-1, anti-PD-L1 or anti-CTLA-4 therapy, and 30% to 40% of the dose-escalation patients had previously received checkpoint inhibitors. Intravenous ivuxolimab was administered to patients every 2 weeks at six dose levels: 0.01, 0.1, 0.3, 1.5, 3 and 10 mg/kg. Peripheral TCRbeta sequencing aimed to test whether ivuxolimab altered TCR sequence diversity and caused clonal T-cell expansion. Of the roughly 52 dose-escalation patients, hepatocellular carcinoma was present in around 20, melanoma in approximately 15, renal cell carcinoma in 9 and head and neck cancer in 9. Partial responses were achieved by three dose-escalation patients, of whom one had hepatocellular carcinoma and two had cutaneous melanoma. On the study overall, not on this receptor specifically: Low levels of normalized T-cell clonal expansion were also seen in some nonresponding patients. After ivuxolimab, more expanded clones were found on average in CD8+ T cells than in CD4+ T cells. At doses from 0.1 to 3.0 mg/kg, clonal expansion was seen in both CD4+ and CD8+ blood T cells between baseline and week 6. Which antigens the clonally expanded peripheral T cells were specific for was not determined. In partial responders in the 0.1-3.0 mg/kg groups, normalized peripheral clonal expansion was found to be among the lowest, especially among CD8+ T cells.

For sequencing of the TCRbeta CDR3 region, genomic DNA was extracted from the sorted cells. The immunoSEQ Assay was used for sequencing of TCRbeta CDR3 regions. TCRdb carries this immuneACCESS record with in-frame sequences only. Its versions omit some clonotypes, under half of them owing to an unresolved V gene in the studies checked, with the rest unexplained. Counted in this sample were 80,000 to 100,000 clones; approximately 90% of them appeared once. Clones ranked in the top ten supply around 0.33% of the sample. Patients with a history of autoimmune disease or receiving systemic immunosuppression were excluded from the trial. Peripheral blood for TCR sequencing was drawn from every dose cohort at baseline, at cycle 4 day 1 and at cycle 7 day 1. The samples were taken from a phase I, first-in-human, multicenter, open-label dose-escalation trial of ivuxolimab. Adults with locally advanced or metastatic melanoma, renal cell carcinoma, hepatocellular carcinoma or head and neck squamous cell carcinoma were enrolled in the trial. Before TCR sequencing, CD4+ T cells and CD8+ T cells were sorted from peripheral blood as separate populations.

About this clone: Its recognized antigen is unknown. Qualities for individual bases were not recorded, and no much larger clone is one base off.

Taken from the germline V gene, the CDR1 and CDR2 loops are SGHAT and FQNNGV. Inclusive of the bounding cysteine and phenylalanine, the CDR3 is 16 residues long. The DNA shown is the 48-base CDR3, in frame from base 1. V is pruned by 3 bases and J by 9 bases, leaving 9 bases of the junction without a gene match. Recombination linked TRBV11-2 to TRBJ2-1, with 12 central nucleotides matching TRBD2. Sequences were derived from CD4+ or CD8+ T cells sorted from blood, sampled in a trial of the OX40 agonist ivuxolimab. The sequence was collected from an adult with an advanced solid tumor such as melanoma, head and neck, liver or kidney cancer. The CDR3 reads as follows: CASSFLTSGSIGEQFF. Here is the DNA: TGTGCCAGCAGCTTTCTGACTAGCGGGAGTATCGGTGAGCAGTTCTTC.